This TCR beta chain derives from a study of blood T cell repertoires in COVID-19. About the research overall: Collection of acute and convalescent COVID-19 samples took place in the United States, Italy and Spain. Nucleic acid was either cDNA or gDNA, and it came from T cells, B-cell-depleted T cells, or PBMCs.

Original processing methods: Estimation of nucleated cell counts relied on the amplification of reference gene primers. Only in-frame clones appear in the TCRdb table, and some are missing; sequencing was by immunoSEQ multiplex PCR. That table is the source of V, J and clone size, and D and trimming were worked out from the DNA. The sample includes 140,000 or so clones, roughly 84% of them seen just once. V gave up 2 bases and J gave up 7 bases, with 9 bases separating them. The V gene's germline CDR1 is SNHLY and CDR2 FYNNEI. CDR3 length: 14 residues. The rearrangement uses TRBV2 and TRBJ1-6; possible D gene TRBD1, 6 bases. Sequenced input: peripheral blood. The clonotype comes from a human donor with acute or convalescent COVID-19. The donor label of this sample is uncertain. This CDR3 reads CASSETGRNSPLHF. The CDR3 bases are TGTGCCAGCAGTGAAACAGGGCGAAATTCACCCCTCCACTTT.